These 18 T cell receptor beta chains were all obtained from the same sample, sequenced in a study of shared clonotypes between healthy human individuals. The method was immunoSEQ multiplex PCR; TCRdb's version includes in-frame clones alone and lacks a portion of them. This table holds 2 million to 2.5 million clones, approximately 96% found once. Sequencing was performed on naive CD4+ T cells sorted from blood. Sample subset: CD45RA+ positively selected. All receptors come from a man aged 18 to 29 in good health.

The V gene is TRBV28, the J gene TRBJ1-5; the D is unclear. CDR1 and CDR2 from the germline V gene are MDHEN and SYDVKM. Trimming pared 7 bases from V and 4 bases from J, leaving 11 bases between. The CDR3 totals 13 residues. CDR3: CASTGVRNQPQHF. CDR3 sequence (DNA): TGTGCCAGCACGGGAGTTCGGAATCAGCCCCAGCATTTT. Drawing the rest from reference TRBV28 and TRBJ1-5, the complete variable domain is DVKVTQSSRYLVKRTGEKVFLECVQDMDHENMFWYRQDPGLGLRLIYFSYDVKMKEKGDIPEGYSVSREKKERFSLILESASTNQTSMYLCASTGVRNQPQHFGDGTRLSIL.

V is TRBV6-5 and J is TRBJ1-2, with unresolved D. Trimming removed 2 bases from V and 5 bases from J, with 9 bases in between. Per germline, CDR1 MNHEY and CDR2 SVGAGI. This CDR3 has 13 amino acids. CDR3 bases: TGTGCCAGCAGTTACGCGTCCCATTATGGCTACACCTTC. It codes for CASSYASHYGYTF.

This clone was seen only once. This chain links TRBV5-1 with TRBJ2-5; 10 bases fit TRBD2. The germline V gene encodes CDR1 SGHRS and CDR2 YFSETQ. Germline trimming cut 0 bases from V and 2 bases from J; bases unmatched to any gene: 10. The CDR3 covers 18 residues. This CDR3 reads CASSLGGLAGVLQETQYF. The CDR3 nucleotides are TGCGCCAGCAGCTTGGGAGGTCTAGCGGGGGTCCTACAAGAGACCCAGTACTTC.

The V gene is TRBV6-5, the J gene TRBJ2-3, with 12 bases that match TRBD2. Germline CDR1 is MNHEY and CDR2 is SVGAGI. The CDR3 is 15 residues long. V was pared by 5 bases and J by 0 bases, with 0 bases of the junction left unmatched. CDR3 amino acids: CASSTSGGSTDTQYF. As DNA, the CDR3 is TGTGCCAGCAGTACTAGCGGGGGGAGCACAGATACGCAGTATTTT.

On this clone: Other DNA sequences in this sample translate to the same CDR3. Written as DNA, the CDR3 is TGTGCCAGCAGCTTAGGGACTAGCGGGACCTACGAGCAGTACTTC. It specifies CASSLGTSGTYEQYF. This chain uses TRBV7-2 with TRBJ2-7; 12 nucleotides match TRBD2. Trimming at V came to 1 base and at J to 2 bases, leaving 0 bases not matched to a gene. Germline V lookup: CDR1 SGHTA, CDR2 FQGNSA. This CDR3 has 15 residues.

The V call is TRBV9, the J call TRBJ2-3, with 9 nucleotides matching TRBD1. The CDR3 has 16 amino acids. Germline lookup yields CDR1 SGDLS and CDR2 YYNGEE. The ends lost 3 bases at V and 4 bases at J; junction bases unmatched: 9. CDR3 protein: CASSGKQGARADTQYF. The CDR3 DNA reads as TGTGCCAGCAGCGGAAAACAGGGGGCGCGGGCAGATACGCAGTATTTT.

V gene TRBV4-2 combines with J gene TRBJ1-3; D call uncertain. The CDR3 is made up of 15 amino acids. Trimming left V 0 bases short and J 1 base short, with 7 bases between. The germline V gene encodes CDR1 LGHNA and CDR2 YNFKEQ. This chain's CDR3 is CASSQDTGSGNTIYF. In DNA, the CDR3 is TGTGCCAGCAGCCAAGATACGGGGTCTGGAAACACCATATATTTT.

This chain connects TRBV5-1 to TRBJ2-3; 8 bases are shared with TRBD2. Germline V lookup: CDR1 SGHRS, CDR2 YFSETQ. The CDR3 has 14 residues. The junction had 1 base not matched to a gene; V was cut back by 4 bases and J by 0 bases. CDR3 DNA: TGCGCCAGCAGCCGCGGGGGGAGCACAGATACGCAGTATTTT. Its translation: CASSRGGSTDTQYF.

The chain has TRBV2 and TRBJ1-6, with TRBD1 identical over 8 bases. The CDR3 consists of 15 residues. The germline CDR1 and CDR2 sequences are SNHLY and FYNNEI. V shed 11 bases, J shed 8 bases, and the junction held 14 bases outside the gene matches. CDR3 nucleotide sequence: TGTGCCCGGCGAAGGATGGACAGGGACCATTCACCCCTCCACTTT. Residues: CARRRMDRDHSPLHF.

The chain carries TRBV5-4 and TRBJ2-5; possible D gene TRBD2, 7 bases. CDR1 and CDR2 (germline): SGHNT, YYREEE (reference sequence). The CDR3 extends over 17 amino acids. The V end was cut by 5 bases, the J end by 10 bases, with 30 bases between. The CDR3 here is CASSSLGGAGAPAGQYF. CDR3 coding DNA: TGTGCCAGCAGTTCATTGGGTGGGGCGGGGGCTCCTGCCGGCCAGTACTTC.

The J gene is TRBJ1-1, the V gene TRBV4-1; maybe TRBD1 (6 bases). The ends were cut back, 1 base at V and 5 bases at J, with 11 bases in the middle. The CDR3 runs 14 residues. Germline CDR1 and CDR2: MGHRA and YSYEKL. CDR3 sequence reads: CASSQVRGATEAFF. CDR3 coding DNA: TGCGCCAGCAGCCAAGTTCGGGGGGCGACTGAAGCTTTCTTT.

In the case of this clone: Other DNA sequences within the sample encode an identical CDR3. This chain links TRBV9 with TRBJ1-6; D remains ambiguous. CDR1 SGDLS and CDR2 YYNGEE come from the germline V gene. This CDR3 is 13 amino acids long. Trimming pared 0 bases from V and 7 bases from J, leaving 5 bases between. The CDR3 sequence is CASSVAGNSPLHF. In nucleotides, the CDR3 is TGTGCCAGCAGCGTAGCCGGCAATTCACCCCTCCACTTT.

The chain joins TRBV28 to TRBJ2-3; 11 nucleotides line up with TRBD2. Germline V lookup: CDR1 MDHEN, CDR2 SYDVKM. V shed 7 bases, J shed 6 bases, and the junction held 9 bases outside the gene matches. The CDR3 has 15 amino acids. The CDR3 DNA reads as TGTGCCAGCACCACTAGCGGGGGACCGGGGGATACGCAGTATTTT. Protein sequence: CASTTSGGPGDTQYF.

About this clone itself: This same CDR3 is encoded by further DNA sequences in the sample. The V gene is TRBV30, the J gene TRBJ1-3; 7 bases line up with TRBD1. This CDR3 contains 13 residues. Germline V gene sequence: CDR1 GTSNPN, CDR2 SVGIG (reference sequence). V was clipped by 4 bases and J by 3 bases; unmatched bases: 3. The DNA for the CDR3 is TGTGCCTGGAACCGACAGGGTGGAAACACCATATATTTT. It yields the protein CAWNRQGGNTIYF. The whole variable domain, remainder taken from reference TRBV30 and TRBJ1-3, is SQTIHQWPATLVQPVGSPLSLECTVEGTSNPNLYWYRQAAGRGLQLLFYSVGIGQISSEVPQNLSASRPQDRQFILSSKKLLLSDSGFYLCAWNRQGGNTIYFGEGSWLTVV.

With regard to this clone: This sample also contains other DNA sequences that code for the same CDR3. V and J are TRBV10-3 and TRBJ1-1; D is ambiguous. This CDR3 spans 13 amino acids. Looked up from germline, CDR1 is ENHRY and CDR2 is SYGVKD. The V and J ends lost 4 bases and 3 bases respectively, with 9 bases between them. DNA of the CDR3: TGTGCCATCAGTGCGGGTCGGGACACTGAAGCTTTCTTT. As protein: CAISAGRDTEAFF.

The chain has TRBV9 and TRBJ1-4; a weak D match, TRBD1 (5 bases). The germline gives CDR1 SGDLS, CDR2 YYNGEE. The V gene lost 0 bases and the J gene lost 10 bases, with 10 bases spanning the gap. This CDR3 is built from 13 residues. The CDR3 loop reads CASSVVQGGKLFF. In DNA, the CDR3 is TGTGCCAGCAGCGTAGTGCAGGGCGGAAAACTGTTTTTT.

The V and J genes are TRBV23-1 and TRBJ2-3, with 16 bases fitting TRBD2. TRBV23-1 is an ORF; its function is uncertain. CDR3 size: 18 residues. V gave up 11 bases and J gave up 0 bases; unmatched junction bases: 11. CDR3 sequence (DNA): TGCGCCCCTCTGAGCCCGGGACTAGCGGGGGGGAGCACAGATACGCAGTATTTT. As protein: CAPLSPGLAGGSTDTQYF.

A note on this clone: The same CDR3 is also encoded by other DNA sequences in this sample. The chain has TRBV30 and TRBJ2-3; D unresolved. Germline CDR1 GTSNPN, CDR2 SVGIG (reference sequence). V lost 4 bases to trimming and J lost 6 bases, with 8 bases between them. The CDR3 consists of 11 residues. CDR3 DNA: TGTGCCTGGACTCCCGGGGATACGCAGTATTTT. This codes for CAWTPGDTQYF. The variable domain in full, with the rest retrieved from reference TRBV30 and TRBJ2-3, is SQTIHQWPATLVQPVGSPLSLECTVEGTSNPNLYWYRQAAGRGLQLLFYSVGIGQISSEVPQNLSASRPQDRQFILSSKKLLLSDSGFYLCAWTPGDTQYFGPGTRLTVL.